This T cell receptor (beta chain) was sequenced in a study of CD8 T cells in Susac syndrome. Random hexamers primed reverse transcription of about 0.5 to 1 ug RNA. An immunoSEQ multiplex PCR generated amplified TCR beta CDR3 products spanning 54 Vbeta and 13 Jbeta. MiXCR, applied by TCRdb to the immunoSEQ multiplex PCR reads, yields one record per CDR3 protein. The table includes about 210,000 distinct CDR3 sequences, under 95% detected once. V lost 0 bases, J lost 9 bases, and 16 bases lay in between. Germline-derived CDR1 and CDR2 are SGHTS and YDEGEE. This CDR3 region has 16 residues. Comment on this clonotype: Antigen specificity is unknown.

Overall study results and limits: In its TCR sequencing and HLA analysis, the study acknowledged that the number of individuals was relatively small.

In blood CD8+ and CD4+ T cells, TCR beta underwent sequencing. TEMRA cells were FACS-enriched and CD8+ and CD4+ T cells negatively isolated. The source is a human donor in good health. Sequencing was performed on CD4+ T cells from PBMCs. The genes are TRBV5-8 and TRBJ1-6; D not resolved. The CDR3 loop reads CASSLVAVKFGSPLHF. CDR3 coding DNA: TGTGCCAGCAGCTTGGTGGCAGTAAAGTTTGGTTCACCCCTCCACTTT.